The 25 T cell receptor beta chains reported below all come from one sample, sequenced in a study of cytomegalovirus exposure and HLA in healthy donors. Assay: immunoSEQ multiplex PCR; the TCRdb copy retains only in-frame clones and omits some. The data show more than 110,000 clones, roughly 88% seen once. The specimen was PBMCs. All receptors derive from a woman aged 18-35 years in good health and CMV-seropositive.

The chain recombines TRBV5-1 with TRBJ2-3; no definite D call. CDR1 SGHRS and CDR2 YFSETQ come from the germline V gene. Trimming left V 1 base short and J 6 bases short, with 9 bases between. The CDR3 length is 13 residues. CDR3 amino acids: CASSLIYGDTQYF. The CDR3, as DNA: TGCGCCAGCAGCTTGATCTACGGGGATACGCAGTATTTT.

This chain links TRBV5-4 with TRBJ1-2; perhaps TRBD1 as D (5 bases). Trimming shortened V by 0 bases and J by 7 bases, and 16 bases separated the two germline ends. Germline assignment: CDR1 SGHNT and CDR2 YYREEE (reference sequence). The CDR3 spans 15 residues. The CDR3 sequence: CASSLGRQGASGYTF. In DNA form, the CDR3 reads TGTGCCAGCAGCTTGGGGCGACAAGGGGCCAGTGGCTACACCTTC.

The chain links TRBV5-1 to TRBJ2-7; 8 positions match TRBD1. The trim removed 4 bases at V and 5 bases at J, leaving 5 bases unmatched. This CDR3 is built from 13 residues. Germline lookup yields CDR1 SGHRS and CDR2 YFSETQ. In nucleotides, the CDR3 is TGCGCCAGCAGCCGGGCAGGGGGCGACGAGCAGTACTTC. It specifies CASSRAGGDEQYF.

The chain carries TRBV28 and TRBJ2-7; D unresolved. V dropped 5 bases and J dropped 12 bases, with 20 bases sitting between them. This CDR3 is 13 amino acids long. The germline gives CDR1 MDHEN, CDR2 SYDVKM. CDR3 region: CASSPTTPPTPYF. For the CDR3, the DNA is TGTGCCAGCAGTCCCACTACACCCCCTACTCCGTACTTC.

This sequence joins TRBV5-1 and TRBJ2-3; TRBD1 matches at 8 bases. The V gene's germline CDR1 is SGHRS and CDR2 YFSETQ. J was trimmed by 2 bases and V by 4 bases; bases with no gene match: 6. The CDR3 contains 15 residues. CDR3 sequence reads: CASSPRTGYTDTQYF. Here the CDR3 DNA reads TGCGCCAGCAGCCCAAGGACAGGGTACACAGATACGCAGTATTTT.

CDR3 nucleotides: TGTGCCATCAGCACTGGACAGGGGGTTGGGAACACTGAAGCTTTCTTT. Translated: CAISTGQGVGNTEAFF. The chain has TRBV10-3 and TRBJ1-1; 10 bases agree with TRBD1. The CDR3 has 16 amino acids. CDR1 ENHRY and CDR2 SYGVKD come from the germline V gene. The trim removed 6 bases at V and 1 base at J, leaving 8 bases unmatched.

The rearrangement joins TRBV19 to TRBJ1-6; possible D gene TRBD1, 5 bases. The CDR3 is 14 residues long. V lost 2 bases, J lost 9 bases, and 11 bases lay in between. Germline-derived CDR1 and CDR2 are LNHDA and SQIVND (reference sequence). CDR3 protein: CASSISGRGSPLHF. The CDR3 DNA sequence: TGTGCCAGTAGTATAAGTGGGAGGGGTTCACCCCTCCACTTT.

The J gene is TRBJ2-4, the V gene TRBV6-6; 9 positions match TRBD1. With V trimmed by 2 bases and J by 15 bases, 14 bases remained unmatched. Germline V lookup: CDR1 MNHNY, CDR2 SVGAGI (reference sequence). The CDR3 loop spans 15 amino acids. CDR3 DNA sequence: TGTGCCAGCAGTTACGGATCCCGGGACAGGGCTCTCCGGTACTTC. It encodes CASSYGSRDRALRYF.

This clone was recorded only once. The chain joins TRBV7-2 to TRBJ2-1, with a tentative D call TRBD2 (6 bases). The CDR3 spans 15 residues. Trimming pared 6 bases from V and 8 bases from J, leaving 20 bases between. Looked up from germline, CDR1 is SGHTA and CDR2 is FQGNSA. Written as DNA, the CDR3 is TGTGCCAGCAGGCCTAGGAGGGGTCGGGTCGATGAGCAGTTCTTC. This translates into CASRPRRGRVDEQFF.

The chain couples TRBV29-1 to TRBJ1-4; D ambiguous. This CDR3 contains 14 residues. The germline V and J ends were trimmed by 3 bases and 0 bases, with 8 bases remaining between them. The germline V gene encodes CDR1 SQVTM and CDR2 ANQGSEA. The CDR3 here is CSVEGGATNEKLFF. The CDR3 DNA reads TGCAGCGTTGAGGGAGGTGCAACTAATGAAAAACTGTTTTTT.

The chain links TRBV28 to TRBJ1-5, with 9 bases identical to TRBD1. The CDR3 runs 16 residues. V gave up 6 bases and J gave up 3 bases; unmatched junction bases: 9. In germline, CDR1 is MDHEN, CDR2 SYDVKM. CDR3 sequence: CASRPVGTGTNQPQHF. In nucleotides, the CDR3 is TGTGCCAGCAGACCTGTAGGGACAGGGACCAATCAGCCCCAGCATTTT.

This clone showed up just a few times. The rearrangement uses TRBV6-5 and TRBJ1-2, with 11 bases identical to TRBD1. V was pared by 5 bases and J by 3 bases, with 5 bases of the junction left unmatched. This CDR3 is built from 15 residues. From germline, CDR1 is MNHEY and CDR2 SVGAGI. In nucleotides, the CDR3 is TGTGCCAGCAGTCACAGGGACAGGGGGGACTATGGCTACACCTTC. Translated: CASSHRDRGDYGYTF.

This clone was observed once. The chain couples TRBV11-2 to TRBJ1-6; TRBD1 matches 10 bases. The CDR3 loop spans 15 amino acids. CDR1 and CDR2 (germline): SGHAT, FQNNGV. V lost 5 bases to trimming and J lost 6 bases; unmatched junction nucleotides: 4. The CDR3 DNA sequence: TGTGCCAGCAGCCCAAGGACAGGGGGTAATTCACCCCTCCACTTT. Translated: CASSPRTGGNSPLHF.

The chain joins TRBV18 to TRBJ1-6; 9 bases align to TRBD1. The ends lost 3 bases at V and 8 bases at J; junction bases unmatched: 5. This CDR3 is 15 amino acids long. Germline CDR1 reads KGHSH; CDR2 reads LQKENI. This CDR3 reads CASSPGQGFDSPLHF. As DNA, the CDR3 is TGTGCCAGCTCACCGGGACAGGGATTTGATTCACCCCTCCACTTT.

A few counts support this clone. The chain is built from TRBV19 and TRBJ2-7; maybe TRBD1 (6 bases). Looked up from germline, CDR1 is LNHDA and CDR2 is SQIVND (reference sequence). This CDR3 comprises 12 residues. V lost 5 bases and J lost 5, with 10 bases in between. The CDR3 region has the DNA TGTGCCAGTAGTGTCAGGGGACACGAGCAGTACTTC. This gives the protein CASSVRGHEQYF.

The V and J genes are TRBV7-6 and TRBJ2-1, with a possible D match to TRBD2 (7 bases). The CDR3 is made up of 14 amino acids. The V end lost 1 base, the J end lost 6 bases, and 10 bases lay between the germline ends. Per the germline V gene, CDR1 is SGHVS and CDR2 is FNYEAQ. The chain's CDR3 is CASSLGGGPNEQFF. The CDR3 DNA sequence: TGTGCCAGCAGCTTAGGGGGGGGCCCCAATGAGCAGTTCTTC. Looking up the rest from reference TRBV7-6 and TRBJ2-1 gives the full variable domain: GAGVSQSPRYKVTKRGQDVALRCDPISGHVSLYWYRQALGQGPEFLTYFNYEAQQDKSGLPNDRFSAERPEGSISTLTIQRTEQRDSAMYRCASSLGGGPNEQFFGPGTRLTVL.

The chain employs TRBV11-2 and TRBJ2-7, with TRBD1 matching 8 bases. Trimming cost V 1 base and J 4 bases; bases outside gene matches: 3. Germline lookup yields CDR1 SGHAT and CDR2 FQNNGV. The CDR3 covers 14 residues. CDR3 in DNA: TGTGCCAGCAGCTTAGGACAGGGGCAGTACGAGCAGTACTTC. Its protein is CASSLGQGQYEQYF.

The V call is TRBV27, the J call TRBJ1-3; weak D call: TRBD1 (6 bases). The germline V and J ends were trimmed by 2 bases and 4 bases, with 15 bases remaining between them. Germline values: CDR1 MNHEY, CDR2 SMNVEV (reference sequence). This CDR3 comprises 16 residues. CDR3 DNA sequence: TGTGCCAGCAGTTTAGGTGGGGGGGCGGTCGGAAACACCATATATTTT. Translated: CASSLGGGAVGNTIYF.

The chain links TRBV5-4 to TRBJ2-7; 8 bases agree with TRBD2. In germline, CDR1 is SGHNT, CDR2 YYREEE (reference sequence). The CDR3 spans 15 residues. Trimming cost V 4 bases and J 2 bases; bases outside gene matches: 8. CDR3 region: CASSPPSGGPYEQYF. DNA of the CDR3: TGTGCCAGCAGCCCCCCCTCGGGGGGGCCCTACGAGCAGTACTTC.

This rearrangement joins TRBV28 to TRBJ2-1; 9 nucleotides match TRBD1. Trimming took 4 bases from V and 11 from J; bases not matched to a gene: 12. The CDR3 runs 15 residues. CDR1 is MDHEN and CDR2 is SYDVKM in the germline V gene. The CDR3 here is CASSSNRGRQFQQFF. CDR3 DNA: TGTGCCAGCAGTTCCAACAGGGGGCGACAATTCCAGCAGTTCTTC.

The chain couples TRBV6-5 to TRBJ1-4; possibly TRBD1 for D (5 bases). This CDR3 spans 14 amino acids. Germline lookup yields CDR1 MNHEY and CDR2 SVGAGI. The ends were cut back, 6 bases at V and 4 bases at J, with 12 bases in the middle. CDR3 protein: CASSYGTVNEKLFF. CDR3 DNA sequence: TGTGCCAGCAGCTACGGGACTGTTAATGAAAAACTGTTTTTT.

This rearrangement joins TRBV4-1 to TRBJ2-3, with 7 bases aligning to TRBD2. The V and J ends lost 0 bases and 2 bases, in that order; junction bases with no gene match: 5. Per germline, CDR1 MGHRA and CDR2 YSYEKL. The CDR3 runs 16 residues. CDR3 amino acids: CASSQDGGGLTDTQYF. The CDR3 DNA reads TGCGCCAGCAGCCAAGATGGCGGGGGACTCACAGATACGCAGTATTTT.

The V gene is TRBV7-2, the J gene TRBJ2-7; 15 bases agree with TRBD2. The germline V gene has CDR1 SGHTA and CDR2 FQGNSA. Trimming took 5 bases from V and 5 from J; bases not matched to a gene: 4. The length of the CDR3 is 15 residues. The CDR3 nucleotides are TGTGCCAGCAGCCGGACTAGCGGGGGGGCCCACGAGCAGTACTTC. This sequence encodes CASSRTSGGAHEQYF. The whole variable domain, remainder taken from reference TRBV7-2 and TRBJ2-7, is GAGVSQSPSNKVTEKGKDVELRCDPISGHTALYWYRQSLGQGLEFLIYFQGNSAPDKSGLPSDRFSAERTGGSVSTLTIQRTQQEDSAVYLCASSRTSGGAHEQYFGPGTRLTVT.

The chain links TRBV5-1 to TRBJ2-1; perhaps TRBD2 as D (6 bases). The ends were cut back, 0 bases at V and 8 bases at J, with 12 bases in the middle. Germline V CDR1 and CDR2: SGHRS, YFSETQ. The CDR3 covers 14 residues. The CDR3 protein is CASSLVGSGDEQFF. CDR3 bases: TGCGCCAGCAGCTTGGTCGGGAGCGGCGATGAGCAGTTCTTC. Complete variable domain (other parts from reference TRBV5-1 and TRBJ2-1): KAGVTQTPRYLIKTRGQQVTLSCSPISGHRSVSWYQQTPGQGLQFLFEYFSETQRNKGNFPGRFSGRQFSNSRSEMNVSTLELGDSALYLCASSLVGSGDEQFFGPGTRLTVL.

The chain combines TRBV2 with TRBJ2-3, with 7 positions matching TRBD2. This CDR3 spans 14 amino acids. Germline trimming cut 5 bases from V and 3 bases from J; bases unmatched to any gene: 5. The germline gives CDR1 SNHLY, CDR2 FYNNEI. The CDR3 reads CASSSQGGTDTQYF. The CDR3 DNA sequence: TGTGCCAGCAGTAGCCAGGGAGGGACAGATACGCAGTATTTT.